These 6 T cell receptor beta chains came from one sample sequenced in a study of radiotherapy plus CTLA-4 blockade in lung cancer. The protocol was immunoSEQ multiplex PCR, while the TCRdb copy is restricted to in-frame clones and leaves out a portion. Counted here are roughly 70,000 clones, roughly 91% occurring once; the ten biggest clones make up 40%. The starting material was peripheral blood, obtained from a patient treated with radiotherapy plus ipilimumab. The source is a human donor with non-small cell lung cancer that progressed on radiotherapy plus ipilimumab.

V usage is TRBV5-1 and J usage is TRBJ2-1; D unclear. Germline CDR1 is SGHRS and CDR2 is YFSETQ. The V end was cut by 2 bases, the J end by 8 bases, with 14 bases between. This CDR3 contains 14 residues. The CDR3 reads CASSLGGNQDEQFF. The CDR3 DNA reads TGCGCCAGCAGCTTAGGTGGGAATCAAGATGAGCAGTTCTTC.

The genes are TRBV7-3 and TRBJ2-1, with 10 bases lining up with TRBD2. The CDR3 is 17 amino acids. CDR1 is SGHTA, CDR2 FQGTGA, per germline. With V trimmed by 4 bases and J by 8 bases, 14 bases remained unmatched. The CDR3 DNA follows: TGTGCCAGCAGCTCCCGATTAAGCGGGAGGGCCGGGGATGAGCAGTTCTTC. Its protein is CASSSRLSGRAGDEQFF.

This chain links TRBV7-3 with TRBJ2-7; D perhaps matches TRBD2 (6 bases). The CDR3 length is 18 residues. Germline V gene sequence: CDR1 SGHTA, CDR2 FQGTGA. V was shortened by 1 base and J by 6 bases, with 25 bases between the two germline ends. DNA for the CDR3: TGTGCCAGCAGCTTAATAACGATGGGAGGCCCGGGGGTCGGCGAGCAGTACTTC. This codes for CASSLITMGGPGVGEQYF.

The chain combines TRBV20-1 with TRBJ2-3; D gene unclear. Germline V gene data show CDR1 as DFQATT and CDR2 as SNEGSKA (reference sequence). Trimming pared 4 bases from V and 4 bases from J, leaving 3 bases between. The CDR3 consists of 10 residues. CDR3 sequence reads: CSANSDTQYF. CDR3 DNA: TGCAGTGCTAACTCAGATACGCAGTATTTT.

The rearrangement links TRBV7-9 to TRBJ2-7; perhaps D is TRBD1 or TRBD2 (5 bases each). V lost 6 bases and J lost 2, with 17 bases in between. The CDR3 consists of 15 residues. The germline CDR1 and CDR2 sequences are SEHNR and FQNEAQ (reference sequence). This CDR3 reads CASRGWQGATYEQYF. CDR3 in DNA: TGTGCCAGCAGAGGTTGGCAGGGAGCCACCTACGAGCAGTACTTC.

The chain uses TRBV10-2 and TRBJ2-7; 10 bases match TRBD1. Germline V gene sequence: CDR1 WSHSY, CDR2 SAAADI. The CDR3 covers 14 residues. V was pared by 6 bases and J by 2 bases, with 4 bases of the junction left unmatched. In nucleotides, the CDR3 is TGCGCCAGCAGGCCGGGACAGGGGACCTACGAGCAGTACGTC. Amino acid sequence: CASRPGQGTYEQYV.